These T cell receptor beta chains were read from a single sample in a study of identical twins. In TCRdb, the 5' RACE reads were re-called with MiXCR into one record per CDR3 protein. The top ten hold around 8.6% of the sample, which has 400,000 or so distinct CDR3 sequences, 8.5% to 10% seen once. The sequenced sample was naive T cells sorted from blood. The receptors originated from a woman between 50 and 59 years old in good health. CDR3s include the opening cysteine and the closing phenylalanine or tryptophan. Fields, in order: D gene, J gene, V gene, clone size, CDR3 protein. The D gene is left open where the match is weak. Clone size is not always given. Where it is, it says once, few, many or a class for expanded clones.

d_call: TRBD1; j_call: TRBJ1-2; v_call: TRBV7-8; clone_size: many; cdr3_aa: CASSLVVGDRGYGYTF
d_call: NA; j_call: TRBJ2-1; v_call: TRBV9; clone_size: many; cdr3_aa: CASGKEGNEQFF
d_call: TRBD2; j_call: TRBJ2-1; v_call: TRBV29-1; clone_size: few; cdr3_aa: CSVLSGGREQFF
d_call: NA; j_call: TRBJ2-1; v_call: TRBV7-9; clone_size: NA; cdr3_aa: CASSPLLDSPYNEQFF
d_call: NA; j_call: TRBJ2-1; v_call: TRBV20-1; clone_size: many; cdr3_aa: CSARDYKVAAYNEQFF
d_call: NA; j_call: TRBJ2-6; v_call: TRBV13; clone_size: NA; cdr3_aa: CASSPQRAHGANVLTF
d_call: TRBD2; j_call: TRBJ2-1; v_call: TRBV5-1; clone_size: few; cdr3_aa: CASRRTSGNMNEQFF
d_call: NA; j_call: TRBJ1-4; v_call: TRBV27; clone_size: NA; cdr3_aa: CASSLSPGTSVKVKLFF
d_call: NA; j_call: TRBJ2-5; v_call: TRBV29-1; clone_size: NA; cdr3_aa: CSGLSVQGGLQETQYF
d_call: NA; j_call: TRBJ2-3; v_call: TRBV9; clone_size: many; cdr3_aa: CASSNRGADTQYF
d_call: TRBD2; j_call: TRBJ2-1; v_call: TRBV7-9; clone_size: NA; cdr3_aa: CASSLGLAGFNEQFF
d_call: NA; j_call: TRBJ1-1; v_call: TRBV3-1; clone_size: few; cdr3_aa: CASSQGWAGIGGEAFF
d_call: TRBD1; j_call: TRBJ2-1; v_call: TRBV29-1; clone_size: few; cdr3_aa: CSAEDRVPYNEQFF
d_call: NA; j_call: TRBJ2-3; v_call: TRBV6-1; clone_size: few; cdr3_aa: CASSEGQLSTDTQYF
d_call: NA; j_call: TRBJ2-1; v_call: TRBV7-3; clone_size: few; cdr3_aa: CASSSLAWGEQFF
d_call: NA; j_call: TRBJ1-2; v_call: TRBV11-3; clone_size: NA; cdr3_aa: CASSLESERTF
d_call: TRBD1; j_call: TRBJ2-6; v_call: TRBV12-3/TRBV12-4; clone_size: NA; cdr3_aa: CASSSPDRGENVLTF
d_call: NA; j_call: TRBJ1-3; v_call: TRBV12-3/TRBV12-4; clone_size: NA; cdr3_aa: CASSLSQAGNTIYF
d_call: TRBD1; j_call: TRBJ1-1; v_call: TRBV5-1; clone_size: few; cdr3_aa: CASSLATGTGLSEAFF
d_call: NA; j_call: TRBJ2-7; v_call: TRBV21-1; clone_size: few; cdr3_aa: CASSNRSSLPHYEQYF
d_call: NA; j_call: TRBJ2-5; v_call: TRBV29-1; clone_size: few; cdr3_aa: CSVGKGGPKETQYF
d_call: TRBD1; j_call: TRBJ1-2; v_call: TRBV29-1; clone_size: NA; cdr3_aa: CSVQPGQGTYTF
d_call: TRBD1; j_call: TRBJ2-2; v_call: TRBV20-1; clone_size: many; cdr3_aa: CSARDWDRATGELFF
d_call: NA; j_call: TRBJ2-6; v_call: TRBV12-3/TRBV12-4; clone_size: few; cdr3_aa: CASSSRKSGANVLTF
d_call: NA; j_call: TRBJ2-2; v_call: TRBV11-2; clone_size: many; cdr3_aa: CASSGGSAVSTGELFF
d_call: NA; j_call: TRBJ2-4; v_call: TRBV20-1; clone_size: NA; cdr3_aa: CSARPPDTRIDIQYF
d_call: NA; j_call: TRBJ2-7; v_call: TRBV12-3/TRBV12-4; clone_size: many; cdr3_aa: CASSLRVSYEQYF
d_call: TRBD1; j_call: TRBJ1-4; v_call: TRBV29-1; clone_size: NA; cdr3_aa: CSVGDRGGEKLFF
d_call: NA; j_call: TRBJ2-1; v_call: TRBV2; clone_size: few; cdr3_aa: CASSEPHNEQFF
d_call: TRBD2; j_call: TRBJ2-1; v_call: TRBV3-1; clone_size: many; cdr3_aa: CASSTPGRESHEQFF
d_call: NA; j_call: TRBJ1-1; v_call: TRBV18; clone_size: many; cdr3_aa: CASSPTGGKKEAFF
d_call: TRBD2; j_call: TRBJ2-7; v_call: TRBV7-6; clone_size: few; cdr3_aa: CASSLLSGSLYEQYF
d_call: NA; j_call: TRBJ1-2; v_call: TRBV6-5; clone_size: many; cdr3_aa: CASSYSANYGYTF
d_call: NA; j_call: TRBJ2-5; v_call: TRBV4-1; clone_size: few; cdr3_aa: CASSPAGSRETQYF
d_call: NA; j_call: TRBJ1-1; v_call: TRBV20-1; clone_size: few; cdr3_aa: CSAVGTEAFF
d_call: NA; j_call: TRBJ1-2; v_call: TRBV29-1; clone_size: many; cdr3_aa: CSVEQQRKANYGYTF
d_call: NA; j_call: TRBJ2-5; v_call: TRBV5-6; clone_size: few; cdr3_aa: CASISGETQYF
d_call: TRBD1; j_call: TRBJ1-2; v_call: TRBV12-3/TRBV12-4; clone_size: many; cdr3_aa: CASSFPGTGRGYTF
d_call: NA; j_call: TRBJ2-3; v_call: TRBV12-3/TRBV12-4; clone_size: NA; cdr3_aa: CASSLRGGGTDTQYF
d_call: TRBD2; j_call: TRBJ2-1; v_call: TRBV5-1; clone_size: many; cdr3_aa: CASSLGTSGTNEQFF
d_call: NA; j_call: TRBJ2-2; v_call: TRBV12-3/TRBV12-4; clone_size: few; cdr3_aa: CASSWESPNTGELFF
d_call: NA; j_call: TRBJ2-3; v_call: TRBV10-3; clone_size: NA; cdr3_aa: CAISDWGRGTDTQYF
d_call: NA; j_call: TRBJ2-1; v_call: TRBV27; clone_size: NA; cdr3_aa: CASRGAQAVNEQFF
d_call: NA; j_call: TRBJ2-5; v_call: TRBV29-1; clone_size: few; cdr3_aa: CSVGGWLTEETQYF
d_call: NA; j_call: TRBJ2-1; v_call: TRBV9; clone_size: NA; cdr3_aa: CASSAMGGEQFF
d_call: TRBD2; j_call: TRBJ2-7; v_call: TRBV5-1; clone_size: few; cdr3_aa: CASSFSSGGTYEQYF
d_call: NA; j_call: TRBJ2-3; v_call: TRBV3-1; clone_size: NA; cdr3_aa: CASSQLAGSQYF
d_call: NA; j_call: TRBJ2-3; v_call: TRBV7-8; clone_size: many; cdr3_aa: CASSMTGTSTDTQYF
d_call: TRBD2; j_call: TRBJ2-1; v_call: TRBV7-9; clone_size: NA; cdr3_aa: CASSLSSGSSYNEQFF
d_call: NA; j_call: TRBJ1-2; v_call: TRBV20-1; clone_size: many; cdr3_aa: CSARDRDGYTF
d_call: NA; j_call: TRBJ1-2; v_call: TRBV5-4; clone_size: NA; cdr3_aa: CASSLVGQTNYGYTF
d_call: NA; j_call: TRBJ1-2; v_call: TRBV27; clone_size: few; cdr3_aa: CASSARAGYGYTF